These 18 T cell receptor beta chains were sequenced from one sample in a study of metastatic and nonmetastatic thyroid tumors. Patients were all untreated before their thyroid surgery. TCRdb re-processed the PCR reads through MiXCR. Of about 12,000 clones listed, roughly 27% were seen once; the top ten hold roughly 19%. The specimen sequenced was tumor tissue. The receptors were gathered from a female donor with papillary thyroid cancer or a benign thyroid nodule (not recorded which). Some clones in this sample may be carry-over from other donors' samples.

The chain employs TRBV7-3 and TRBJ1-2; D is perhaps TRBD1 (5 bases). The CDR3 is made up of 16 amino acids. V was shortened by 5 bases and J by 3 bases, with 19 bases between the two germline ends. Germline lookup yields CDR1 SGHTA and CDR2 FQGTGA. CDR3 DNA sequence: TGTGCCAGCAGCCACTCGTCGGGGGAGGCAGACTATGGCTACACCTTC. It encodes CASSHSSGEADYGYTF.

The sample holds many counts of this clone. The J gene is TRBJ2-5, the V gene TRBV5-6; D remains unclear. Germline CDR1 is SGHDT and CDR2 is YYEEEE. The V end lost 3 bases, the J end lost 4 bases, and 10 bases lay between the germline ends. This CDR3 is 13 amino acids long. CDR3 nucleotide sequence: TGTGCCAGCAGCTCGATAGGGCGAGAGACCCAGTACTTC. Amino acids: CASSSIGRETQYF.

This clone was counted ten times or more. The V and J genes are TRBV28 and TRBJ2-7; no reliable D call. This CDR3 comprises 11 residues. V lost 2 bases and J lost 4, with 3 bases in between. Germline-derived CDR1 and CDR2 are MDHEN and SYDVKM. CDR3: CASSLEYEQYF. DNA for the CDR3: TGTGCCAGCAGTTTAGAGTACGAGCAGTACTTC.

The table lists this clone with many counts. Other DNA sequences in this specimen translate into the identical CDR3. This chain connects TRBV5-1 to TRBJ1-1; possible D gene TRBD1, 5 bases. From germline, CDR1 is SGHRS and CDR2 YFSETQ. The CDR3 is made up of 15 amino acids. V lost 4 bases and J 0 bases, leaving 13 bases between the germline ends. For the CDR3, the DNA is TGCGCCAGCAGCCTGGGGGGTACGATGAACACTGAAGCTTTCTTT. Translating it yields CASSLGGTMNTEAFF.

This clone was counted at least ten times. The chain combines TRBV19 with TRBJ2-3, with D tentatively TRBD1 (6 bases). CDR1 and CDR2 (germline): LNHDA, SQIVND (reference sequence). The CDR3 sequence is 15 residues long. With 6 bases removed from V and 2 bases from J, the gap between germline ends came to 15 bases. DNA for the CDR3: TGTGCCAGTAGGGCATTGGGGGCCAACACAGATACGCAGTATTTT. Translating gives CASRALGANTDTQYF.

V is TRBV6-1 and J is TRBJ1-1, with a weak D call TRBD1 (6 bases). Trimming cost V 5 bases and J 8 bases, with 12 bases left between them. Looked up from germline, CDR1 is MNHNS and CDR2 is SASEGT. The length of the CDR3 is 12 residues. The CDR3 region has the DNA TGTGCCAGCAGTAAGGACAGCAGGGAAGCTTTCTTT. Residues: CASSKDSREAFF.

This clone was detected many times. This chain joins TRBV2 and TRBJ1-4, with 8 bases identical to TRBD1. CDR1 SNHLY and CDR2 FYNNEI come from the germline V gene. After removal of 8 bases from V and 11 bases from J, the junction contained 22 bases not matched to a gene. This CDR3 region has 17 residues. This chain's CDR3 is CASGGLTGGPDLTKLFF. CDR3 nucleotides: TGTGCCAGCGGGGGCTTAACAGGGGGGCCTGACCTTACTAAACTGTTTTTT. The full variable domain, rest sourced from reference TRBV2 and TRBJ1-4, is EPEVTQTPSHQVTQMGQEVILRCVPISNHLYFYWYRQILGQKVEFLVSFYNNEISEKSEIFDDQFSVERPDGSNFTLKIRSTKLEDSAMYFCASGGLTGGPDLTKLFFGSGTQLSVL.

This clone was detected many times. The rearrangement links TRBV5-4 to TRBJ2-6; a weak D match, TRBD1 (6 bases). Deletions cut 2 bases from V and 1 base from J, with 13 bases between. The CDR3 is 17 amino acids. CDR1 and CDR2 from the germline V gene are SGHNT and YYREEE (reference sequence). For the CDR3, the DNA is TGTGCCAGCAGCTTTGTTCTACAGGGTTCTGGGGCCAACGTCCTGACTTTC. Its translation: CASSFVLQGSGANVLTF.

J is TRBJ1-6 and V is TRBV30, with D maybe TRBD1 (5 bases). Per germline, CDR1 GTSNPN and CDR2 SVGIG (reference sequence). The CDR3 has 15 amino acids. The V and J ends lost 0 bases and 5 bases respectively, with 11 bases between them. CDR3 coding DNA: TGTGCCTGGAGTGTACCGGGACTTGATAATTCACCCCTCCACTTT. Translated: CAWSVPGLDNSPLHF. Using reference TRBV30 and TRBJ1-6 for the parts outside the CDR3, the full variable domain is SQTIHQWPATLVQPVGSPLSLECTVEGTSNPNLYWYRQAAGRGLQLLFYSVGIGQISSEVPQNLSASRPQDRQFILSSKKLLLSDSGFYLCAWSVPGLDNSPLHFGNGTRLTVT.

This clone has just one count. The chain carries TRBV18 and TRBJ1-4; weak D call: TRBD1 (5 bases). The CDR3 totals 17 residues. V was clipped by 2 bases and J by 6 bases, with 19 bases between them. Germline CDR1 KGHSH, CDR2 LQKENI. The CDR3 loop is CASSPFGSGDGDEKLFF. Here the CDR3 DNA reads TGTGCCAGCTCACCATTCGGCTCCGGGGACGGGGATGAAAAACTGTTTTTT.

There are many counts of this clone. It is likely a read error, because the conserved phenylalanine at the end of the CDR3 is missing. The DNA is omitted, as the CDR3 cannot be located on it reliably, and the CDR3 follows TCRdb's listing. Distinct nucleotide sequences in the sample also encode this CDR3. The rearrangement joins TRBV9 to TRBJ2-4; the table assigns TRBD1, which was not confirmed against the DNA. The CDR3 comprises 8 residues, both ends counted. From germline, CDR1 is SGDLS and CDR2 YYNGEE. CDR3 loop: CASSVVGT.

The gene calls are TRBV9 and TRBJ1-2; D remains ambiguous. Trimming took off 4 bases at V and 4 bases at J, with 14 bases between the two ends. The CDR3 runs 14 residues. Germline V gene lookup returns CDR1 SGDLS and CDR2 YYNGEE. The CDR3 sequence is CASSHIEGTYGYTF. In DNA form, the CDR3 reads TGTGCCAGCAGCCACATCGAGGGTACCTATGGCTACACCTTC.

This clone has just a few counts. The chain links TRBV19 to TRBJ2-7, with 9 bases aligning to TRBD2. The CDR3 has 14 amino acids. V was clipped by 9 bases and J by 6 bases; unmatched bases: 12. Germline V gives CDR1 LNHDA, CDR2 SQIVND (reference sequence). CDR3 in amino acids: CASSLGAGGSEQYF. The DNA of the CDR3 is TGTGCCAGCAGTTTAGGGGCGGGGGGGAGCGAGCAGTACTTC.

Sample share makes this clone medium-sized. The CDR3 coding sequence is TGTGCCAGCAGCCAAGGGACTAGCGGGAGGCCACTCTCCTACGAGCAGTACTTC. Translated: CASSQGTSGRPLSYEQYF. The chain carries TRBV7-8 and TRBJ2-7; 15 nucleotides line up with TRBD2. The trim removed 5 bases at V and 0 bases at J, leaving 8 bases unmatched. Germline V lookup: CDR1 SGHVS, CDR2 FQNEAQ. The CDR3 extends over 18 amino acids.

The CDR3 DNA sequence: TGTGCCTGTAGTTTCACCGGGGCTCTAACTAATGAAAAACTGTTTTTT. Protein: CACSFTGALTNEKLFF. The chain combines TRBV30 with TRBJ1-4; D is possibly TRBD1 (5 bases). CDR3 size: 16 residues. Germline-derived CDR1 and CDR2 are GTSNPN and SVGIG (reference sequence). V dropped 6 bases and J dropped 1 base, with 18 bases sitting between them.

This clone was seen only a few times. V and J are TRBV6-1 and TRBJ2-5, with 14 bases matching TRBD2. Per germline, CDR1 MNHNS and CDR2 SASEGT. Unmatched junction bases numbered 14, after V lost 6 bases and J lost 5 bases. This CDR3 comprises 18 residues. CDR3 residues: CASSHRLAGGPSRETQYF. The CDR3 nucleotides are TGTGCCAGCAGCCATAGACTAGCGGGAGGGCCTTCCCGGGAGACCCAGTACTTC.

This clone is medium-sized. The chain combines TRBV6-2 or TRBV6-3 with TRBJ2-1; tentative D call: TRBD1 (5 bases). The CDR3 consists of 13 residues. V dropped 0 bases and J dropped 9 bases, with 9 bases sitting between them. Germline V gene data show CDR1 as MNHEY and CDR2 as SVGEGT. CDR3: CASSYSFQGEQFF. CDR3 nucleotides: TGTGCCAGCAGTTACTCCTTTCAGGGTGAGCAGTTCTTC.

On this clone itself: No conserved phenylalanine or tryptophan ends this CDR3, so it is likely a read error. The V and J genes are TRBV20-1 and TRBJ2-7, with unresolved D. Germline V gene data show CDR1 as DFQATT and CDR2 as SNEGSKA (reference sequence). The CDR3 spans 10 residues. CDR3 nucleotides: TGCAGTTCTAGAGAGGACGAGCAGTACCTC. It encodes CSSREDEQYL.